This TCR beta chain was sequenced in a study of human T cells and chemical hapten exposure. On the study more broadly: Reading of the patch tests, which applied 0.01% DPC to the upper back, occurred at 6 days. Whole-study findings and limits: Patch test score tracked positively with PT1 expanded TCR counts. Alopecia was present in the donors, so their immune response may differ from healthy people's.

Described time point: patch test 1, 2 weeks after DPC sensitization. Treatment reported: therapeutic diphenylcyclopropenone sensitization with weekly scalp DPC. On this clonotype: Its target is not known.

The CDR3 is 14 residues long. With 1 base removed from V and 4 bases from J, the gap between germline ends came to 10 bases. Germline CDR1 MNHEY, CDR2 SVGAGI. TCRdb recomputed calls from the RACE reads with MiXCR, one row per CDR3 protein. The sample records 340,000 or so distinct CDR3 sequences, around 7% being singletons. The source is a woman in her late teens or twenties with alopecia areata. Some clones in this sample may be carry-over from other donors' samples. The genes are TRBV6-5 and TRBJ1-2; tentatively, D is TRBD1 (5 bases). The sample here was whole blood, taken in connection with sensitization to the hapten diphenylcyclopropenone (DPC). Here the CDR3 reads CASSYYQGSYGYTF. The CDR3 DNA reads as TGTGCCAGCAGTTACTATCAGGGAAGCTATGGCTACACCTTC.